A single sample gave rise to the 15 T cell receptor beta chains below, sequenced in a study of identical twins (dated by TCRdb to about 2016). The protocol used for the library was 5' RACE. Sequencing was carried out with an Illumina HiSeq 2000. TCRdb trimmed public reads at Q25 via fastp, called clones via MiXCR and kept in-frame beta chains. Rows with one shared CDR3 protein collapse into an entry with the most common genes and DNA. This sample comprises about 470,000 distinct CDR3 sequences, around 24% of them detected only once. The ten largest clones take up roughly 3% of the sample. These same records also appear under a second study, on T cells expressing NK-cell markers.

Material: CD4+ T cells sorted from blood. These receptors all come from a woman aged 18-29 years in good health.

This clonotype appeared a few times. The chain joins TRBV20-1 to TRBJ1-1; the match to TRBD1 covers 7 bases. Germline CDR1 is DFQATT and CDR2 is SNEGSKA (reference sequence). There are 13 residues in the CDR3. Germline trimming cut 6 bases from V and 1 base from J; bases unmatched to any gene: 5. The CDR3 loop reads CSARRQGNTEAFF. The CDR3 DNA follows: TGCAGTGCCCGAAGACAGGGGAACACTGAAGCTTTCTTT.

This clonotype was observed a handful of times. The chain uses TRBV4-3 and TRBJ2-7; TRBD2 agrees at 9 bases. Germline CDR1 is LGHNA and CDR2 is YSLEER. V was clipped by 1 base and J by 1 base; unmatched bases: 5. The CDR3 has 16 amino acids. CDR3 DNA sequence: TGCGCCAGCAGCCAAGTGGGACTAGCAGGGTCCTACGAGCAGTACTTC. Amino acid sequence: CASSQVGLAGSYEQYF.

The rearrangement links TRBV5-1 to TRBJ2-1; D ambiguous. Trimming pared 4 bases from V and 0 bases from J, leaving 17 bases between. The CDR3 runs to 17 residues. Germline assignment: CDR1 SGHRS and CDR2 YFSETQ. The CDR3 DNA reads TGCGCCAGCAGCCCTTTCGGACCCGCTAGCTCCTACAATGAGCAGTTCTTC. Translation gives CASSPFGPASSYNEQFF.

V is TRBV9 and J is TRBJ1-1; tentatively, D is TRBD1 (6 bases). The length of the CDR3 is 13 residues. V lost 3 bases to trimming and J lost 5 bases, with 11 bases between them. Per the germline V gene, CDR1 is SGDLS and CDR2 is YYNGEE. CDR3 sequence reads: CASSATGWTEAFF. The CDR3 DNA is TGTGCCAGCAGCGCAACAGGGTGGACTGAAGCTTTCTTT.

This clonotype has only a few counts. V is TRBV11-2 and J is TRBJ2-1; 8 nucleotides align to TRBD1. This CDR3 contains 13 residues. V lost 6 bases to trimming and J lost 5 bases; unmatched junction nucleotides: 3. CDR1 SGHAT and CDR2 FQNNGV come from the germline V gene. CDR3 loop: CASRGTGNNEQFF. CDR3 DNA sequence: TGTGCCAGCAGGGGGACAGGTAACAATGAGCAGTTCTTC.

The V call is TRBV12-3 or TRBV12-4, the J call TRBJ2-1; D gene unclear. V was shortened by 3 bases and J by 2 bases, with 8 bases between the two germline ends. CDR3 length: 14 amino acids. CDR3 loop: CASSFETPYNEQFF. CDR3 nucleotides: TGTGCCAGCAGTTTTGAGACTCCCTACAATGAGCAGTTCTTC.

This clonotype showed up just a few times. V usage is TRBV7-9 and J usage is TRBJ2-2; the D is unclear. V dropped 5 bases and J dropped 7 bases, with 11 bases sitting between them. The CDR3 contains 13 residues. Looked up from germline, CDR1 is SEHNR and CDR2 is FQNEAQ (reference sequence). This CDR3 is CASSTVDFGELFF. The CDR3 nucleotides read TGTGCCAGCAGCACAGTGGATTTCGGGGAGCTGTTTTTT.

This clonotype was seen only a few times. V is TRBV5-1 and J is TRBJ2-7; D call uncertain. V was shortened by 3 bases and J by 0 bases, with 16 bases between the two germline ends. Germline-derived CDR1 and CDR2 are SGHRS and YFSETQ. The CDR3 sequence is 16 residues long. CDR3 sequence reads: CASSSTAPAVSYEQYF. CDR3 sequence (DNA): TGCGCCAGCAGCTCCACAGCCCCGGCCGTCTCCTACGAGCAGTACTTC. Full variable domain (outside the CDR3, taken from reference TRBV5-1 and TRBJ2-7): KAGVTQTPRYLIKTRGQQVTLSCSPISGHRSVSWYQQTPGQGLQFLFEYFSETQRNKGNFPGRFSGRQFSNSRSEMNVSTLELGDSALYLCASSSTAPAVSYEQYFGPGTRLTVT.

The chain is built from TRBV20-1 and TRBJ2-1; TRBD2 aligns across 10 bases. CDR1 is DFQATT, CDR2 SNEGSKA, per germline (reference sequence). The CDR3 has 15 amino acids. The V and J ends lost 4 bases and 7 bases, in that order; junction bases with no gene match: 10. As DNA, the CDR3 is TGCAGTGCTAAGGTTCTAGCGGGAGTTTGGAATGAGCAGTTCTTC. This sequence encodes CSAKVLAGVWNEQFF.

On this clonotype itself: Just one base apart from a much larger clone, this may be a read error. The DNA for the CDR3 is TGCAGTGCTAGAGACCTGGCTATCGGGTCCTACAATGAGCAGTTCTTC. It encodes CSARDLAIGSYNEQFF. This chain joins TRBV20-1 and TRBJ2-1; D is unresolved. Germline CDR1 reads DFQATT; CDR2 reads SNEGSKA (reference sequence). The germline V and J ends were trimmed by 0 bases and 1 base, with 13 bases remaining between them. The CDR3 totals 16 residues.

This clonotype occurred a few times. The chain links TRBV3-1 to TRBJ2-1, with TRBD2 matching over 9 bases. The germline gives CDR1 LGHDT, CDR2 YNNKEL (reference sequence). J lost 3 bases, V lost 7 bases, and 10 bases had no gene match. The CDR3 is 16 residues long. The CDR3 region is CASTRSRLAVYNEQFF. In DNA, the CDR3 is TGTGCCAGCACCCGATCTCGACTAGCGGTCTACAATGAGCAGTTCTTC.

In this sample, this clonotype turned up a few times. CDR3 sequence (DNA): TGCAGTGCTATTCCGCCAGGGGCAATAAATCAGCCCCAGCATTTT. Translated: CSAIPPGAINQPQHF. The V gene is TRBV20-1, the J gene TRBJ1-5; possible D gene TRBD1, 6 bases. Trimming shortened V by 4 bases and J by 4 bases, and 17 bases separated the two germline ends. The germline gives CDR1 DFQATT, CDR2 SNEGSKA (reference sequence). This CDR3 region has 15 residues.

This clonotype was counted at least ten times. The chain links TRBV20-1 to TRBJ1-5; no clear D gene. The CDR3 has 14 amino acids. Germline assignment: CDR1 DFQATT and CDR2 SNEGSKA (reference sequence). Trimming stripped 5 bases from V and 4 bases from J, with 15 bases between. The CDR3, as DNA: TGCAGTGCTTCCCTAGGGCCTAAGAATCAGCCCCAGCATTTT. Protein: CSASLGPKNQPQHF.

The genes are TRBV28 and TRBJ2-1; unclear D gene. Germline assignment: CDR1 MDHEN and CDR2 SYDVKM. Trimming took off 7 bases at V and 4 bases at J, with 17 bases between the two ends. The CDR3 loop spans 15 amino acids. CDR3 in amino acids: CASTPKPGFYNEQFF. For the CDR3, the DNA is TGTGCCAGCACCCCAAAACCAGGATTTTACAATGAGCAGTTCTTC. The whole variable domain, filled in from reference TRBV28 and TRBJ2-1, reads DVKVTQSSRYLVKRTGEKVFLECVQDMDHENMFWYRQDPGLGLRLIYFSYDVKMKEKGDIPEGYSVSREKKERFSLILESASTNQTSMYLCASTPKPGFYNEQFFGPGTRLTVL.

The chain combines TRBV12-3 or TRBV12-4 with TRBJ1-2; D perhaps matches TRBD1 (5 bases). The CDR3 has 14 residues. V gave up 2 bases and J gave up 5 bases, with 12 bases separating them. Here the CDR3 reads CASSLRGLVYGYTF. The CDR3 bases are TGTGCCAGCAGTTTAAGGGGCCTAGTTTATGGCTACACCTTC.